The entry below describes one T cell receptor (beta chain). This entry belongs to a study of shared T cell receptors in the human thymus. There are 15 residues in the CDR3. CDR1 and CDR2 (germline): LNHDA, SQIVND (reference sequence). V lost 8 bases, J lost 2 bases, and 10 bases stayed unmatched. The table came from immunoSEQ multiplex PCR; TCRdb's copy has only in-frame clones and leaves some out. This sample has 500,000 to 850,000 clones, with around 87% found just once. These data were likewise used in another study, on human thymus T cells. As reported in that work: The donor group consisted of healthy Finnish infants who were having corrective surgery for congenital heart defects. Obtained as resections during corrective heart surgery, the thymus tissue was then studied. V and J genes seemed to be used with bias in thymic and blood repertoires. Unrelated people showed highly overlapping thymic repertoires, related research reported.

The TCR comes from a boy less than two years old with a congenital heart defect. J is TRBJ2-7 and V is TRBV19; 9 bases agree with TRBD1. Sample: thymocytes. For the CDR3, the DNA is TGTGCCAGTGGGACGGGACAGGGTCACCCCTACGAGCAGTACTTC. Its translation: CASGTGQGHPYEQYF.